A selection of T cell receptor beta chains follows, all from one sample in a study of CD8+CD57+ T cells in acquired aplastic anemia. TCRdb processed the reads anew with MiXCR; each CDR3 protein has one entry. The sample records fewer than 200,000 distinct CDR3 sequences, roughly 63% being singletons. Material for sequencing was sorted CD4+, CD8+, or CD8+CD57+ T cells (not recorded which) from PBMCs. The receptors were gathered from a human donor in good health. Both conserved end residues are part of each CDR3. A D gene is named only where the DNA matches it firmly. Clone size appears in some rows only: once, few, many, or a class for an expanded clone.

v_call	d_call	j_call	clone_size	cdr3_nt	cdr3_aa
TRBV4-1	NA	TRBJ2-5	few	TGCGCCAGCAGCCAAGATCCGGGGGCAGAGGAGACCCAGTACTTC	CASSQDPGAEETQYF
TRBV7-6	NA	TRBJ2-3	once	TGTGCCAGCAGTCCGGCGGGGCGGAGCAGACCAGATACGCAGTATTTT	CASSPAGRSRPDTQYF
TRBV13	TRBD1	TRBJ2-5	many	TGTGCCAGCAGCTCCCGCCAAACAGGGGGCGAGGAGACCCAGTACTTC	CASSSRQTGGEETQYF
TRBV12-3/TRBV12-4	NA	TRBJ2-6	NA	TGTGCCAGCAGCAGGGCCAGCTCTGGGGCCAACGTCCTGACTTTC	CASSRASSGANVLTF
TRBV11-2	NA	TRBJ1-5	NA	TGTGCCAGCAGCTCCCACAGTCAGCCCCAGCATTTT	CASSSHSQPQHF
TRBV5-6	NA	TRBJ1-6	NA	TGTGCCAGCTCACTCCTGGACGGGAATGATTCACCCCTCCACTTT	CASSLLDGNDSPLHF
TRBV7-3	NA	TRBJ2-2	few	TGTGCCAGCAGCCATGGTCGGACCTCCACCGGGGAGCTGTTTTTT	CASSHGRTSTGELFF
TRBV7-3	NA	TRBJ1-6	NA	TGTGCCAGCAGTAAGAGCTCCTATAATTCACCCCTCCACTTT	CASSKSSYNSPLHF
TRBV4-2	NA	TRBJ2-5	once	TGTGCCAGCAGCCAAAATCAGGGTGTCCCAGGAGAGACCCAGTACTTC	CASSQNQGVPGETQYF
TRBV4-1	TRBD1	TRBJ2-4	NA	TGCGCCAGCAGCCCCTTCGACAGGGACAAAAACATTCAGTACTTC	CASSPFDRDKNIQYF
TRBV24-1	NA	TRBJ2-5	NA	TGTGCCACCAGTGACTCCAGGGGTCTAGGCCTCTACGAGACCCAGTACTTC	CATSDSRGLGLYETQYF
TRBV7-9	TRBD1	TRBJ2-1	once	TGTGCCAGCAGCCCCAGACAGGGGGGCTCCTACAATGAGCAGTTCTTC	CASSPRQGGSYNEQFF
TRBV28	NA	TRBJ2-5	NA	TGTGCCAGCAGTTTTTCTGGGGTTCTCGGAGAGACCCAGTACTTC	CASSFSGVLGETQYF
TRBV2	TRBD1	TRBJ1-5	NA	TGTGCTAGCAGTGACAGGGGGCTTGGTCAGCCCCAGCATTTT	CASSDRGLGQPQHF
TRBV4-1	NA	TRBJ1-6	NA	TGCGCCAGCAGCCAAGAGCCGTTCAGCTCCTATAATTCACCCCTCCACTTT	CASSQEPFSSYNSPLHF
TRBV7-2	TRBD2	TRBJ2-3	NA	TGTGCCAGCAGCTTAAAGCGGGGGGGCCGTGGGAGCACAGATACGCAGTATTTT	CASSLKRGGRGSTDTQYF
TRBV5-1	NA	TRBJ2-3	NA	TGCGCCAGCAGCCAAGATCCCCGGAAAGCCACAGATACGCAGTATTTT	CASSQDPRKATDTQYF
TRBV7-3	TRBD2	TRBJ2-1	NA	TGTGCCAGCAGCTGGTTGGGACCAGCGGGAGGAGGTGAGCAGTTCTTC	CASSWLGPAGGGEQFF
TRBV10-3	NA	TRBJ2-5	few	TGTGCCATCAGTGAGTCGGGAGGAGAGACCCAGTACTTC	CAISESGGETQYF
TRBV7-8	TRBD1	TRBJ2-7	few	TGTGCCAGCAGCTTAGATGCGGGACAGGGTGCCTACGAGCAGTACTTC	CASSLDAGQGAYEQYF
TRBV9	NA	TRBJ2-3	NA	TGTGCCAGCAGCGAACAGGTCACCGGGGACCGCACAGATACGCAGTATTTT	CASSEQVTGDRTDTQYF
TRBV27	NA	TRBJ1-1	NA	NA	CASSFGAGSVAFF
TRBV10-3	NA	TRBJ2-7	once	TGTGCCATCAGTCCGACAGGAATGGGCTCCTACGAGCAGTACTTC	CAISPTGMGSYEQYF
TRBV20-1	NA	TRBJ2-7	NA	TGCAGTGCTAGAGATTCAGGCGGTTTCTCCTACGAGCAGTACTTC	CSARDSGGFSYEQYF
TRBV6-5	NA	TRBJ1-6	NA	TGTGCCAGCAGTAGGACGACCTATAATTCACCCCTCCACTTT	CASSRTTYNSPLHF
TRBV29-1	TRBD2	TRBJ2-7	NA	TGCAGCGTTGAAGGGACTAGCGGGGGGCTATACGAGCAGTACTTC	CSVEGTSGGLYEQYF
TRBV7-6	NA	TRBJ2-5	NA	TGTGCCAGCAGCCTGACTCGAGTGACCCAGTACTTC	CASSLTRVTQYF
TRBV15	TRBD2	TRBJ2-3	NA	TGTGCCACCAGCCGAGACGGGGGGGTAGGCACAGATACGCAGTATTTT	CATSRDGGVGTDTQYF
TRBV6-5	NA	TRBJ1-2	NA	TGTGCCAGCAGTTACGAAGGGGGCTACACCTTC	CASSYEGGYTF